This T cell receptor (beta chain) was sequenced for a study of monozygotic twins with inflammatory bowel disease. CDR3 length: 16 residues. Germline V gene sequence: CDR1 SGHRS, CDR2 YFSETQ. TCRdb reprocessed the 5' RACE reads, with one entry per CDR3 protein and no DNA. This sample contains hundreds of thousands of distinct CDR3 sequences. The sample was blood. The TCR was taken from a human donor with ulcerative colitis or Crohn's disease, or a healthy co-twin of an affected twin (not recorded which). V usage is TRBV5-1 and J usage is TRBJ1-1; as DNA is missing, the TRBD1 call by TCRdb cannot be tested. CDR3 residues: CASSHQTLGQNTEAFF.